The 27 T cell receptor beta chains given below trace back to one sample, sequenced in a study of identical twins. One entry per CDR3 protein, called by TCRdb with MiXCR from the 5' RACE reads. The table has 550,000 to 800,000 distinct CDR3 sequences, just over 7% seen once. These same records also appear under a second study, on yellow fever vaccine responses in identical twins.

Sequenced input: PBMCs. Receptors were obtained from a young woman in good health.

The table lists this clonotype with many counts. V gene TRBV11-2 combines with J gene TRBJ2-7; D may be TRBD1 or TRBD2 (5 bases each). V was shortened by 3 bases and J by 2 bases, with 11 bases between the two germline ends. The germline V gene has CDR1 SGHAT and CDR2 FQNNGV. This CDR3 spans 14 amino acids. This CDR3 reads CASSFWTGPYEQYF. In DNA, the CDR3 is TGTGCCAGCAGCTTCTGGACGGGGCCCTACGAGCAGTACTTC.

The chain recombines TRBV25-1 with TRBJ2-7; possibly TRBD2 for D (5 bases). The CDR3 is made up of 12 amino acids. Germline CDR1 and CDR2: MGHDK and SYGVNS. V lost 4 bases and J 7 bases, leaving 11 bases between the germline ends. CDR3 bases: TGTGCCAGCAGTGCTGAACTAGGGGAGCAGTACGTC. It yields the protein CASSAELGEQYV.

At least ten counts were recorded for this clonotype. V usage is TRBV6-1 and J usage is TRBJ1-2, with 8 nucleotides matching TRBD1. Trimming took 6 bases from V and 1 from J; bases not matched to a gene: 7. Germline V gene sequence: CDR1 MNHNS, CDR2 SASEGT. The CDR3 has 15 amino acids. Written as DNA, the CDR3 is TGTGCCAGCAGACCCGGACAGGGCTTTAACTATGGCTACACCTTC. It codes for CASRPGQGFNYGYTF.

V is TRBV12-3 or TRBV12-4 and J is TRBJ2-5, with TRBD2 identical over 8 bases. There are 17 residues in the CDR3. Trimming at V came to 5 bases and at J to 2 bases, leaving 13 bases not matched to a gene. CDR3 residues: CASSPPGASGFQETQYF. In DNA form, the CDR3 reads TGTGCCAGCAGTCCCCCGGGGGCTAGCGGGTTTCAAGAGACCCAGTACTTC.

Only a few counts were recorded for this clonotype. V is TRBV20-1 and J is TRBJ2-1; D uncertain. Germline V lookup: CDR1 DFQATT, CDR2 SNEGSKA (reference sequence). The CDR3 spans 13 residues. The CDR3: CSACDDSYNEQFF. The DNA of the CDR3 is TGCAGCGCGTGTGATGACTCCTACAATGAGCAGTTCTTC.

This clonotype has a handful of counts. This rearrangement joins TRBV3-1 to TRBJ2-1; D gene ambiguous. Germline V gene sequence: CDR1 LGHDT, CDR2 YNNKEL (reference sequence). The CDR3 spans 12 residues. Trimming removed 1 base from V and 15 bases from J, with 13 bases in between. The CDR3 coding sequence is TGTGCCAGCAGCCAAGGGCCAGCCCTGAGGTTCTTC. Its protein product is CASSQGPALRFF.

This clonotype has only a few counts. The chain links TRBV28 to TRBJ2-3; D perhaps matches TRBD1 (5 bases). Germline loops: CDR1 MDHEN, CDR2 SYDVKM. The CDR3 is made up of 15 amino acids. V lost 4 bases, J lost 4 bases, and 15 bases lay in between. The CDR3 DNA is TGTGCCAGCAGTTGGGGCCGGGTTGCGGCAGATACGCAGTATTTT. Its translation: CASSWGRVAADTQYF. The entire variable domain, with the rest obtained from reference TRBV28 and TRBJ2-3, is as follows: DVKVTQSSRYLVKRTGEKVFLECVQDMDHENMFWYRQDPGLGLRLIYFSYDVKMKEKGDIPEGYSVSREKKERFSLILESASTNQTSMYLCASSWGRVAADTQYFGPGTRLTVL.

This clonotype came up many times. This rearrangement joins TRBV2 to TRBJ1-1, with D perhaps matching TRBD1 (6 bases). V shed 4 bases and J shed 3 bases, with 12 bases lying between them. This CDR3 contains 14 residues. CDR1 and CDR2 from the germline V gene are SNHLY and FYNNEI. The CDR3 sequence: CASSVLGADTEAFF. CDR3 coding DNA: TGTGCCAGCAGTGTCTTGGGGGCCGACACTGAAGCTTTCTTT. The variable domain in full, completed from reference TRBV2 and TRBJ1-1, reads EPEVTQTPSHQVTQMGQEVILRCVPISNHLYFYWYRQILGQKVEFLVSFYNNEISEKSEIFDDQFSVERPDGSNFTLKIRSTKLEDSAMYFCASSVLGADTEAFFGQGTRLTVV.

This clonotype came up a few times. The rearrangement links TRBV11-1 to TRBJ2-1; 7 positions match TRBD1. Germline V gene sequence: CDR1 SGHAT, CDR2 FQDESV (reference sequence). The V gene end was trimmed by 1 base and the J gene end by 0 bases; junction bases not matched to a gene: 9. The CDR3 spans 18 residues. CDR3 region: CASSLDILTGSSYNEQFF. CDR3 DNA: TGTGCCAGCAGCTTAGATATCTTGACAGGGAGCTCCTACAATGAGCAGTTCTTC. Full variable domain (remainder filled in from reference TRBV11-1 and TRBJ2-1): EAEVAQSPRYKITEKSQAVAFWCDPISGHATLYWYRQILGQGPELLVQFQDESVVDDSQLPKDRFSAERLKGVDSTLKIQPAELGDSAMYLCASSLDILTGSSYNEQFFGPGTRLTVL.

This clonotype was observed many times. The V call is TRBV5-5, the J call TRBJ2-3, with 11 bases identical to TRBD2. CDR1 is SGHKS and CDR2 is YYEKEE in the germline V gene (reference sequence). This CDR3 comprises 17 residues. Trimming took 2 bases from V and 4 from J; bases not matched to a gene: 9. For the CDR3, the DNA is TGTGCCAGCAGCTTCGGGCTAGCGGGAGGTGTCGCAGATACGCAGTATTTT. Protein sequence: CASSFGLAGGVADTQYF.

There are many counts of this clonotype. The chain has TRBV12-3 or TRBV12-4 and TRBJ1-2; TRBD1 agrees at 7 bases. The length of the CDR3 is 15 residues. J lost 5 bases, V lost 5 bases, and 11 bases had no gene match. CDR3 bases: TGTGCCAGCAGTAATTCCGTGGGACAGAGATATGGCTACACCTTC. Translation: CASSNSVGQRYGYTF.

This clonotype was counted at least ten times. The chain employs TRBV4-1 and TRBJ2-3; no clear D. CDR1 MGHRA and CDR2 YSYEKL come from the germline V gene. The CDR3 consists of 13 residues. Trimming left V 3 bases short and J 4 bases short, with 8 bases between. The chain's CDR3 is CASSHPGSDTQYF. CDR3 bases: TGCGCCAGCAGCCACCCGGGTTCAGATACGCAGTATTTT.

Many counts were recorded for this clonotype. The CDR3 protein is CATSDRGGSYNEQFF. The CDR3 DNA follows: TGTGCCACCAGTGACCGCGGGGGCTCCTACAATGAGCAGTTCTTC. The gene calls are TRBV24-1 and TRBJ2-1; 7 bases match TRBD2. Trimming took 4 bases from V and 0 from J; bases not matched to a gene: 2. The CDR3 loop spans 15 amino acids. Looked up from germline, CDR1 is KGHDR and CDR2 is SFDVKD.

At least ten counts were recorded for this clonotype. The chain has TRBV7-9 and TRBJ2-2; D is undetermined. V lost 5 bases, J lost 2 bases, and 9 bases lay in between. Germline V gives CDR1 SEHNR, CDR2 FQNEAQ (reference sequence). This CDR3 is 14 amino acids long. CDR3 region: CASSSGPNTGELFF. As DNA, the CDR3 is TGTGCCAGCAGCAGTGGCCCCAACACCGGGGAGCTGTTTTTT. The complete variable domain, with remaining parts taken from reference TRBV7-9 and TRBJ2-2, reads DTGVSQNPRHKITKRGQNVTFRCDPISEHNRLYWYRQTLGQGPEFLTYFQNEAQLEKSRLLSDRFSAERPKGSFSTLEIQRTEQGDSAMYLCASSSGPNTGELFFGEGSRLTVL.

This chain uses TRBV4-1 with TRBJ2-3; 12 bases align to TRBD2. V shed 3 bases and J 2 bases; nucleotides not matched to a gene: 3. This CDR3 comprises 16 residues. Germline V CDR1 and CDR2: MGHRA, YSYEKL. The CDR3 loop reads CASSQTSGGNTDTQYF. CDR3 nucleotides: TGCGCCAGCAGCCAGACTAGCGGGGGAAACACAGATACGCAGTATTTT.

This clonotype has a handful of counts. V gene TRBV6-1 combines with J gene TRBJ2-1; the D call may be TRBD1 or TRBD2 (5 bases each). The CDR3 is made up of 16 amino acids. Germline assignment: CDR1 MNHNS and CDR2 SASEGT. Trimming cost V 2 bases and J 0 bases, with 11 bases left between them. The CDR3 DNA reads as TGTGCCAGCAGTGAATATGAGGGGAGCTCCTACAATGAGCAGTTCTTC. This gives the protein CASSEYEGSSYNEQFF.

This clonotype was detected many times. This sequence joins TRBV12-3 or TRBV12-4 and TRBJ2-3; no definite D call. Trimming took off 3 bases at V and 8 bases at J, with 3 bases between the two ends. The CDR3 is 10 residues long. In nucleotides, the CDR3 is TGTGCCAGCAGTTTGGGTACGCAGTATTTT. Encoded protein: CASSLGTQYF.

This clonotype turned up a few times. The rearrangement joins TRBV15 to TRBJ2-3; D gene uncertain. The CDR3 runs to 12 residues. Trimming removed 0 bases at V and 6 bases at J, with 4 bases between. In germline, CDR1 is LNHNV, CDR2 YYDKDF (reference sequence). In DNA form, the CDR3 reads TGTGCCACCAGCAGAGATGTTGATACGCAGTATTTT. Its protein is CATSRDVDTQYF.

This clonotype was picked up a small number of times. The chain links TRBV5-1 to TRBJ2-3; 9 positions match TRBD1. Germline lookup yields CDR1 SGHRS and CDR2 YFSETQ. The CDR3 is 13 residues long. V lost 4 bases, J lost 8 bases, and 5 bases stayed unmatched. The CDR3 nucleotides are TGCGCCAGCAGCCCGGACAGGGGTGGTACGCAGTATTTT. Its translation is CASSPDRGGTQYF.

This clonotype was recorded many times. V usage is TRBV12-3 or TRBV12-4 and J usage is TRBJ1-5; no clear D gene. V was cut by 5 bases and J by 5 bases, with 16 bases left in between. This CDR3 region has 15 residues. The CDR3, as DNA: TGTGCCAGCAGTCCCCGTAACAGTAGAGATCAGCCCCAGCATTTT. Residues: CASSPRNSRDQPQHF.

There are a few counts of this clonotype. The chain uses TRBV3-1 and TRBJ2-3; 7 nucleotides match TRBD2. Germline V lookup: CDR1 LGHDT, CDR2 YNNKEL (reference sequence). The CDR3 is made up of 16 amino acids. Germline trimming cut 5 bases from V and 2 bases from J; bases unmatched to any gene: 10. This CDR3 is CASSWPSGVDTDTQYF. As DNA, the CDR3 is TGTGCCAGCAGCTGGCCTAGCGGAGTCGACACAGATACGCAGTATTTT.

The gene calls are TRBV3-1 and TRBJ1-2, with D possibly TRBD1 on 6 matching bases. Germline CDR1 is LGHDT and CDR2 is YNNKEL (reference sequence). The V end was cut by 7 bases, the J end by 0 bases, with 18 bases between. The CDR3 extends over 16 amino acids. The CDR3 region is CASKGVKTGTNYGYTF. DNA of the CDR3: TGTGCCAGCAAGGGGGTGAAGACGGGGACTAACTATGGCTACACCTTC. The full variable domain, in which reference TRBV3-1 and TRBJ1-2 provide the parts outside the CDR3, is DTAVSQTPKYLVTQMGNDKSIKCEQNLGHDTMYWYKQDSKKFLKIMFSYNNKELIINETVPNRFSPKSPDKAHLNLHINSLELGDSAVYFCASKGVKTGTNYGYTFGSGTRLTVV.

This clonotype has a handful of counts. The V and J genes are TRBV10-3 and TRBJ2-7; 10 bases match TRBD2. The CDR3 loop spans 14 amino acids. With V trimmed by 5 bases and J by 8 bases, 9 bases remained unmatched. Germline lookup yields CDR1 ENHRY and CDR2 SYGVKD. CDR3 loop: CAISFSGRTGQQYF. The CDR3 nucleotides read TGTGCCATCAGTTTTAGCGGGAGGACAGGGCAGCAGTACTTC.

This clonotype has a count of ten or more. The J gene is TRBJ2-5, the V gene TRBV5-1; D is undetermined. The CDR3 runs 13 residues. Germline CDR1 is SGHRS and CDR2 is YFSETQ. V gave up 2 bases and J gave up 4 bases, with 9 bases separating them. CDR3 in amino acids: CASSFGSGETQYF. The CDR3 nucleotides read TGCGCCAGCAGCTTTGGATCTGGAGAGACCCAGTACTTC.

This clonotype was recorded a few times. The genes are TRBV27 and TRBJ2-1; 9 bases agree with TRBD2. This CDR3 spans 16 amino acids. Trimming cost V 5 bases and J 6 bases; bases outside gene matches: 11. Per the germline V gene, CDR1 is MNHEY and CDR2 is SMNVEV (reference sequence). CDR3 sequence: CASSPITGTSRNEQFF. CDR3 sequence (DNA): TGTGCCAGCAGTCCAATTACCGGGACTAGCCGCAATGAGCAGTTCTTC.

This clonotype was counted between two and nine times. The V and J genes are TRBV7-9 and TRBJ2-1; D remains ambiguous. The CDR3 sequence is 16 residues long. From germline, CDR1 is SEHNR and CDR2 FQNEAQ (reference sequence). Between the trimmed V and J ends, which lost 8 bases and 0 bases, there was a span of 17 bases. Here the CDR3 DNA reads TGTGCCAGCTATGCAACCTCTTTAGGCTCCTACAATGAGCAGTTCTTC. It specifies CASYATSLGSYNEQFF. Based on the CDR3 plus reference TRBV7-9 and TRBJ2-1, the full variable domain is DTGVSQNPRHKITKRGQNVTFRCDPISEHNRLYWYRQTLGQGPEFLTYFQNEAQLEKSRLLSDRFSAERPKGSFSTLEIQRTEQGDSAMYLCASYATSLGSYNEQFFGPGTRLTVL.

This clonotype was recorded a few times. This sequence joins TRBV6-2 or TRBV6-3 and TRBJ2-7; D might be TRBD2 (6 bases). V gave up 5 bases and J gave up 4 bases, with 15 bases separating them. This CDR3 is built from 14 residues. The V gene's germline CDR1 is MNHEY and CDR2 SVGEGT. The CDR3 spells CASSATRPLYEQYF. DNA for the CDR3: TGTGCCAGCAGTGCGACTAGACCCCTTTACGAGCAGTACTTC.